Presented here are 17 T cell receptor beta chains from one specimen sequenced in a study of blood T cells in healthy people across ages. The use of a sample-barcoded 5' primer and a J-beta primer mix characterized a second PCR of about 7 to 12 cycles. TCRdb reanalysed the 5' RACE reads using MiXCR and keeps one entry per CDR3 protein. The table includes 1,800,000 or so distinct CDR3 sequences, about two fifths detected once. The material sequenced was blood. Receptors originate from a human donor in good health.

This clonotype was detected only a few times. This chain joins TRBV6-5 and TRBJ2-1; 9 nucleotides agree with TRBD2. The germline gives CDR1 MNHEY, CDR2 SVGAGI. The CDR3 runs to 16 residues. Trimming at V came to 6 bases and at J to 7 bases, leaving 13 bases not matched to a gene. The CDR3 DNA reads as TGTGCCAGCAGCCCCCAAAATAGCGGGGGTAGAAATGAGCAGTTCTTC. This gives the protein CASSPQNSGGRNEQFF.

This clonotype was seen more than once but under ten times. The rearrangement joins TRBV12-3 or TRBV12-4 to TRBJ1-5; 9 bases match TRBD1. CDR3 length: 18 residues. Unmatched junction bases numbered 16, after V lost 5 bases and J lost 5 bases. CDR3 sequence: CASSEAPGTGRTYQPQHF. CDR3 nucleotides: TGTGCCAGCAGTGAAGCCCCCGGGACAGGGCGTACGTATCAGCCCCAGCATTTT.

This chain connects TRBV5-1 to TRBJ2-1; 11 bases are a match to TRBD1. Germline lookup yields CDR1 SGHRS and CDR2 YFSETQ. V dropped 4 bases and J dropped 5; count of bases not matched to a gene: 5. The CDR3 is 15 residues long. In DNA, the CDR3 is TGCGCCAGCAGCATGGGACAGGGGGTCCACAATGAGCAGTTCTTC. Protein sequence: CASSMGQGVHNEQFF.

This clonotype was found a few times. One end of the junction varies from germline; a read error may be responsible. The chain links TRBV7-9 to TRBJ1-1, with unresolved D. Per the germline V gene, CDR1 is SEHNR and CDR2 is FQNEAQ (reference sequence). This CDR3 region has 14 residues. As DNA, the CDR3 is TGTGCCAGCACCTTAAAGACACCAAACACTGAAGCTTTCTTT. It specifies CASTLKTPNTEAFF.

The chain is built from TRBV20-1 and TRBJ1-2, with a tentative D call TRBD1 (5 bases). The CDR3 sequence is 16 residues long. Germline-derived CDR1 and CDR2 are DFQATT and SNEGSKA (reference sequence). V was trimmed by 0 bases and J by 4 bases, leaving 18 bases between them. The CDR3 sequence is CSARESGRGAGYGYTF. Written as DNA, the CDR3 is TGCAGTGCTAGAGAATCCGGTAGAGGGGCTGGCTATGGCTACACCTTC.

This clonotype was seen a handful of times. CDR3 bases: TGCAGTGCTAGAGGCTTCAAGCGGGCCTTCCAGTTCTTC. Encoded protein: CSARGFKRAFQFF. J is TRBJ2-1 and V is TRBV20-1; a possible D gene is TRBD2 (6 bases). CDR3 length: 13 amino acids. The germline V and J ends were trimmed by 1 base and 13 bases, with 17 bases remaining between them. CDR1 is DFQATT, CDR2 SNEGSKA, per germline (reference sequence).

V and J are TRBV3-1 and TRBJ2-2; D uncertain. Germline loops: CDR1 LGHDT, CDR2 YNNKEL (reference sequence). Trimming pared 2 bases from V and 3 bases from J, leaving 7 bases between. This CDR3 has 14 amino acids. For the CDR3, the DNA is TGTGCCAGCAGCCAACTACCCTACACCGGGGAGCTGTTTTTT. Its protein is CASSQLPYTGELFF.

The count of this clonotype is one. The rearrangement uses TRBV6-6 and TRBJ2-3, with D possibly TRBD1 on 5 matching bases. This CDR3 comprises 16 residues. V lost 3 bases, J lost 2 bases, and 15 bases lay in between. Germline values: CDR1 MNHNY, CDR2 SVGAGI (reference sequence). Here the CDR3 DNA reads TGTGCCAGCAGTTATTCCACAGGCCCTGTCACAGATACGCAGTATTTT. Protein product: CASSYSTGPVTDTQYF.

The CDR3 nucleotides are TGTGCCAGCAGCCGACTAGACACAGATACGCAGTATTTT. This translates into CASSRLDTDTQYF. J is TRBJ2-3 and V is TRBV4-2, with D perhaps matching TRBD2 (6 bases). This CDR3 is 13 amino acids long. The germline V and J ends were trimmed by 4 bases and 2 bases, with 7 bases remaining between them. Germline V gene lookup returns CDR1 LGHNA and CDR2 YNFKEQ.

The chain has TRBV5-1 and TRBJ2-3, with TRBD2 matching 11 bases. This CDR3 region has 17 residues. V was clipped by 3 bases and J by 0 bases; unmatched bases: 6. Germline CDR1 is SGHRS and CDR2 is YFSETQ. The CDR3 DNA sequence: TGCGCCAGCAGCTGGGGACTAGCGGTCATTAGCACAGATACGCAGTATTTT. Its protein product is CASSWGLAVISTDTQYF. The variable domain in full, completed from reference TRBV5-1 and TRBJ2-3, reads KAGVTQTPRYLIKTRGQQVTLSCSPISGHRSVSWYQQTPGQGLQFLFEYFSETQRNKGNFPGRFSGRQFSNSRSEMNVSTLELGDSALYLCASSWGLAVISTDTQYFGPGTRLTVL.

This clonotype was found once. Just one base apart from a much larger clone, this may be a read error. The chain joins TRBV4-1 to TRBJ1-1, with D unclear. The V gene's germline CDR1 is MGHRA and CDR2 YSYEKL. The CDR3 length is 14 residues. CDR3 sequence (DNA): TGCGCCGGCAGCCCCTTAGGGCTAAACACTGAAGCTTTCTTT. Amino acid sequence: CAGSPLGLNTEAFF.

V is TRBV7-3 and J is TRBJ1-1, with D unresolved. V dropped 6 bases and J dropped 0 bases, with 11 bases sitting between them. The CDR3 length is 14 residues. Per the germline V gene, CDR1 is SGHTA and CDR2 is FQGTGA. CDR3 sequence (DNA): TGTGCCAGCAGTCGAGGCAGCATGAACACTGAAGCTTTCTTT. Translating gives CASSRGSMNTEAFF. Supplemented by reference TRBV7-3 and TRBJ1-1, the full variable domain reads GAGVSQTPSNKVTEKGKYVELRCDPISGHTALYWYRQSLGQGPEFLIYFQGTGAADDSGLPNDRFFAVRPEGSVSTLKIQRTERGDSAVYLCASSRGSMNTEAFFGQGTRLTVV.

This CDR3 reads CASSTSGGKYNEQFF. In nucleotides, the CDR3 is TGTGCCAGCAGCACTAGCGGGGGGAAATACAATGAGCAGTTCTTC. This chain uses TRBV28 with TRBJ2-1; 12 nucleotides agree with TRBD2. V was clipped by 6 bases and J by 4 bases; unmatched bases: 4. This CDR3 comprises 15 residues. Germline lookup yields CDR1 MDHEN and CDR2 SYDVKM.

The J gene is TRBJ2-4, the V gene TRBV15; D is possibly TRBD1 (6 bases). Judging by the DNA end, TRBJ2-7 fits better; the J call may be wrong. Germline-derived CDR1 and CDR2 are LNHNV and YYDKDF (reference sequence). The CDR3 length is 13 residues. This CDR3 is CATSSHRVNEQYF. The DNA of the CDR3 is TGTGCCACCAGCAGCCACAGGGTCAACGAGCAGTACTTC.

This clonotype was seen only a few times. The chain has TRBV20-1 and TRBJ2-5; 11 nucleotides agree with TRBD1. Germline assignment: CDR1 DFQATT and CDR2 SNEGSKA (reference sequence). The ends lost 1 base at V and 5 bases at J; junction bases unmatched: 6. CDR3 length equals 15 residues. The CDR3 is CSARVWDRGRETQYF. The CDR3 bases are TGCAGTGCTAGAGTTTGGGACAGGGGGAGGGAGACCCAGTACTTC.

This clonotype has just a few counts. The rearrangement uses TRBV7-2 and TRBJ2-5; D might be TRBD1 (6 bases). Germline CDR1 is SGHTA and CDR2 is FQGNSA. The CDR3 contains 16 residues. V was clipped by 6 bases and J by 1 base, with 18 bases between them. CDR3: CASSYIGGHPQETQYF. The CDR3 DNA reads TGTGCCAGCAGTTATATTGGGGGACACCCCCAAGAGACCCAGTACTTC. The entire variable domain, with the rest obtained from reference TRBV7-2 and TRBJ2-5, is as follows: GAGVSQSPSNKVTEKGKDVELRCDPISGHTALYWYRQSLGQGLEFLIYFQGNSAPDKSGLPSDRFSAERTGGSVSTLTIQRTQQEDSAVYLCASSYIGGHPQETQYFGPGTRLLVL.

As for this clonotype: This CDR3 is missing its conserved last phenylalanine or tryptophan, likely due to a read error. The chain joins TRBV4-1 to TRBJ2-7, with 9 bases matching TRBD2. Germline V lookup: CDR1 MGHRA, CDR2 YSYEKL. V gave up 2 bases and J gave up 0 bases; unmatched junction bases: 5. This CDR3 is 16 amino acids long. In nucleotides, the CDR3 is TGCGCCAGCAGCCAACCCACTAGCGGGCGCTCCTACGAGCAGTACTGC. Protein product: CASSQPTSGRSYEQYC.